A selection of T cell receptor beta chains follows, all from one sample in a study of blood T cell repertoires in COVID-19. Sequenced by immunoSEQ multiplex PCR; TCRdb stores in-frame clones only, minus some. Here the sample spans about 360,000 clones, around nine tenths being singletons. Sequencing was carried out using peripheral blood. These receptors were taken from a human donor in a cohort sampled during active COVID-19. The CDR3 runs from the conserved cysteine through the conserved F or W. Fields, in order: D gene, J gene, clone size, V gene, CDR3 protein, CDR3 DNA. A D gene is named only where the DNA matches it firmly. Expanded clones are given a class, and other clones once, few, many or no size at all.

d_call: TRBD1
j_call: TRBJ2-7
clone_size: -
v_call: TRBV3-1/TRBV3-2
cdr3_aa: CASSQGWTGGNEQYF
cdr3_nt: TGTGCCAGCAGCCAAGGGTGGACAGGGGGCAACGAGCAGTACTTC

d_call: -
j_call: TRBJ2-3
clone_size: -
v_call: TRBV30
cdr3_aa: CAWSSPRTDTQYF
cdr3_nt: TGTGCCTGGAGTAGCCCTAGGACAGATACGCAGTATTTT

d_call: -
j_call: TRBJ1-1
clone_size: -
v_call: TRBV30
cdr3_aa: CAWSFPQFMNTEAFF
cdr3_nt: TGTGCCTGGAGTTTTCCTCAGTTCATGAACACTGAAGCTTTCTTT

d_call: -
j_call: TRBJ2-3
clone_size: -
v_call: TRBV6-5
cdr3_aa: CASSYLGTYTDTQYF
cdr3_nt: TGTGCCAGCAGTTACTTAGGGACATACACAGATACGCAGTATTTT

d_call: -
j_call: TRBJ2-7
clone_size: -
v_call: TRBV19
cdr3_aa: CASSPAQGYEQYF
cdr3_nt: TGTGCCAGTAGCCCCGCCCAGGGCTACGAGCAGTACTTC

d_call: -
j_call: TRBJ2-3
clone_size: -
v_call: TRBV7-8
cdr3_aa: CASSRAPQGIDTQYF
cdr3_nt: TGTGCCAGCAGCCGAGCCCCACAGGGAATAGATACGCAGTATTTT

d_call: TRBD1
j_call: TRBJ2-5
clone_size: once
v_call: TRBV18
cdr3_aa: CASSPLGTGVQETQYF
cdr3_nt: TGTGCCAGCTCACCCCTCGGGACAGGGGTCCAAGAGACCCAGTACTTC

d_call: -
j_call: TRBJ1-5
clone_size: -
v_call: TRBV15
cdr3_aa: CATSRGGQPQHF
cdr3_nt: TGTGCCACCAGCAGGGGGGGTCAGCCCCAGCATTTT

d_call: TRBD1
j_call: TRBJ2-7
clone_size: -
v_call: TRBV5-1
cdr3_aa: CASSITGTGSYEQYF
cdr3_nt: TGCGCCAGCAGCATAACCGGGACAGGTTCCTACGAGCAGTACTTC

d_call: TRBD1
j_call: TRBJ1-1
clone_size: -
v_call: TRBV5-1
cdr3_aa: CASSGKQGAESTEAFF
cdr3_nt: TGCGCCAGCAGCGGGAAACAGGGGGCTGAGAGCACTGAAGCTTTCTTT

d_call: -
j_call: TRBJ2-1
clone_size: -
v_call: TRBV4-1
cdr3_aa: CASSQASTGYNEQFF
cdr3_nt: TGCGCCAGCAGCCAAGCCTCTACAGGATACAATGAGCAGTTCTTC

d_call: -
j_call: TRBJ2-6
clone_size: -
v_call: TRBV2
cdr3_aa: CASTRPGRTPRGANVLTF
cdr3_nt: TGTGCCAGCACCCGACCAGGACGGACTCCGCGGGGGGCCAACGTCCTGACTTTC

d_call: TRBD2
j_call: TRBJ2-7
clone_size: -
v_call: TRBV5-1
cdr3_aa: CASSARGTSGGGQYF
cdr3_nt: TGCGCCAGCAGCGCCCGCGGGACTAGCGGGGGGGGTCAGTACTTC

d_call: TRBD2
j_call: TRBJ2-2
clone_size: -
v_call: TRBV5-1
cdr3_aa: CASSLGLAENTGELFF
cdr3_nt: TGCGCCAGCAGCTTGGGTCTAGCGGAGAACACCGGGGAGCTGTTTTTT

d_call: TRBD1
j_call: TRBJ1-1
clone_size: -
v_call: TRBV4-2
cdr3_aa: CASSQSNTGTGEAFF
cdr3_nt: TGTGCCAGCAGCCAGTCGAATACCGGGACAGGGGAAGCTTTCTTT

d_call: -
j_call: TRBJ2-2
clone_size: -
v_call: TRBV6-5
cdr3_aa: CASRPRLGDTGELFF
cdr3_nt: TGTGCCAGCAGGCCAAGACTAGGGGACACCGGGGAGCTGTTTTTT

d_call: TRBD2
j_call: TRBJ2-3
clone_size: -
v_call: TRBV6-6
cdr3_aa: CANIAGGPDTQYF
cdr3_nt: TGTGCCAACATAGCGGGAGGGCCAGATACGCAGTATTTT

d_call: -
j_call: TRBJ1-5
clone_size: -
v_call: TRBV19
cdr3_aa: CASSINNRHPDQPQHF
cdr3_nt: TGTGCCAGTAGTATCAACAATAGACACCCAGATCAGCCCCAGCATTTT

d_call: -
j_call: TRBJ1-2
clone_size: -
v_call: TRBV9
cdr3_aa: CASSSRRVDMGGYTF
cdr3_nt: TGTGCCAGCAGCTCACGGCGGGTGGATATGGGTGGCTACACCTTC

d_call: TRBD1
j_call: TRBJ1-1
clone_size: few
v_call: TRBV6-5
cdr3_aa: CASRSQGVYEAFF
cdr3_nt: TGTGCCAGCAGATCTCAGGGGGTTTATGAAGCTTTCTTT

d_call: TRBD1
j_call: TRBJ2-5
clone_size: -
v_call: TRBV6-2/TRBV6-3
cdr3_aa: CASSRRDRTKETQYF
cdr3_nt: TGTGCCAGCAGTCGCCGGGACAGAACAAAAGAGACCCAGTACTTC

d_call: -
j_call: TRBJ1-6
clone_size: -
v_call: TRBV6-5
cdr3_aa: CASSFPGLSPLHF
cdr3_nt: TGTGCCAGCAGCTTCCCAGGGTTGTCACCCCTCCACTTT

d_call: -
j_call: TRBJ2-7
clone_size: -
v_call: TRBV28
cdr3_aa: CASSLGTGVGLPTYEQYF
cdr3_nt: TGTGCCAGCAGTTTGGGGACGGGGGTCGGACTACCAACCTACGAGCAGTACTTC

d_call: -
j_call: TRBJ2-3
clone_size: -
v_call: TRBV3-1/TRBV3-2
cdr3_aa: CASSPGGADTQYF
cdr3_nt: TGTGCCAGCAGCCCCGGCGGGGCAGATACGCAGTATTTT

d_call: TRBD2
j_call: TRBJ2-1
clone_size: -
v_call: TRBV12-3/TRBV12-4
cdr3_aa: CASGRLAYNEQFF
cdr3_nt: TGTGCCAGCGGTCGACTAGCATACAATGAGCAGTTCTTC

d_call: TRBD1
j_call: TRBJ1-2
clone_size: -
v_call: TRBV25-1
cdr3_aa: CASSDRGQGHGYTF
cdr3_nt: TGTGCCAGCAGTGACAGGGGACAGGGCCATGGCTACACCTTC

d_call: TRBD2
j_call: TRBJ2-5
clone_size: -
v_call: TRBV19
cdr3_aa: CASSIERTSGPYQETQYF
cdr3_nt: TGTGCCAGTAGTATTGAGCGGACTAGCGGGCCATACCAAGAGACCCAGTACTTC

d_call: TRBD2
j_call: TRBJ2-3
clone_size: -
v_call: TRBV9
cdr3_aa: CASSASPPGLGADTQYF
cdr3_nt: TGTGCCAGCAGCGCTTCCCCTCCGGGACTAGGCGCAGATACGCAGTATTTT

d_call: -
j_call: TRBJ2-7
clone_size: -
v_call: TRBV12-3/TRBV12-4
cdr3_aa: CASSSGGKDEQYF
cdr3_nt: TGTGCCAGCAGTTCGGGGGGCAAGGACGAGCAGTACTTC

d_call: -
j_call: TRBJ1-6
clone_size: -
v_call: TRBV6-5
cdr3_aa: CASRMAGFNSPLHF
cdr3_nt: TGTGCCAGCAGGATGGCGGGGTTTAATTCACCCCTCCACTTT

d_call: -
j_call: TRBJ2-5
clone_size: once
v_call: TRBV6-5
cdr3_aa: CASTLAETQYF
cdr3_nt: TGTGCCAGCACGCTAGCCGAGACCCAGTACTTC

d_call: TRBD2
j_call: TRBJ2-7
clone_size: -
v_call: TRBV28
cdr3_aa: CASSPPLGTSGPRTLYEQYF
cdr3_nt: TGTGCCAGCAGTCCCCCCTTAGGGACTAGCGGACCGCGGACCCTCTACGAGCAGTACTTC

d_call: -
j_call: TRBJ2-2
clone_size: -
v_call: TRBV15
cdr3_aa: CATSRDLVAVRTGELFF
cdr3_nt: TGTGCCACCAGCAGAGATTTGGTAGCGGTCAGGACCGGGGAGCTGTTTTTT

d_call: TRBD1
j_call: TRBJ2-3
clone_size: -
v_call: TRBV11-3
cdr3_aa: CASSFGQGLDTQYF
cdr3_nt: TGTGCCAGCAGCTTCGGACAGGGTTTAGATACGCAGTATTTT

d_call: -
j_call: TRBJ1-4
clone_size: once
v_call: TRBV2
cdr3_aa: CASSPQGIYNEKLFF
cdr3_nt: TGTGCCAGCAGTCCCCAGGGGATATACAATGAAAAACTGTTTTTT

d_call: -
j_call: TRBJ2-1
clone_size: -
v_call: TRBV9
cdr3_aa: CASSPRELSLNNEQFF
cdr3_nt: TGTGCCAGCAGCCCCCGTGAGCTTAGCTTAAACAATGAGCAGTTCTTC

d_call: TRBD2
j_call: TRBJ2-1
clone_size: -
v_call: TRBV3-1/TRBV3-2
cdr3_aa: CASSRYMGGGGDNYNEQFF
cdr3_nt: TGTGCCAGCAGCAGGTATATGGGCGGCGGGGGGGATAACTACAATGAGCAGTTCTTC

d_call: -
j_call: TRBJ2-5
clone_size: -
v_call: TRBV7-9
cdr3_aa: CASRAGDWGTQYF
cdr3_nt: TGTGCCAGCAGAGCAGGGGATTGGGGGACCCAGTACTTC

d_call: TRBD1
j_call: TRBJ1-2
clone_size: -
v_call: TRBV7-9
cdr3_aa: CASSLARGTGAIGYTF
cdr3_nt: TGTGCCAGCAGCTTAGCGAGAGGGACAGGTGCTATTGGCTACACCTTC

d_call: TRBD1
j_call: TRBJ2-7
clone_size: -
v_call: TRBV18
cdr3_aa: CASSGTGVSYEQYF
cdr3_nt: TGTGCCAGCTCAGGGACAGGGGTCTCCTACGAGCAGTACTTC

d_call: -
j_call: TRBJ2-3
clone_size: -
v_call: TRBV9
cdr3_aa: CASSVGVIKRAIGDTQYF
cdr3_nt: TGTGCCAGCAGCGTAGGGGTAATCAAGCGGGCAATTGGAGATACGCAGTATTTT

d_call: TRBD1
j_call: TRBJ1-5
clone_size: -
v_call: TRBV2
cdr3_aa: CASWTGSNQPQHF
cdr3_nt: TGTGCCAGCTGGACAGGTAGCAATCAGCCCCAGCATTTT

d_call: -
j_call: TRBJ1-2
clone_size: -
v_call: TRBV7-9
cdr3_aa: CASSFMGEKGYTF
cdr3_nt: TGTGCCAGCAGCTTTATGGGAGAGAAAGGCTACACCTTC

d_call: -
j_call: TRBJ2-2
clone_size: few
v_call: TRBV5-1
cdr3_aa: CASSSILGSRELFF
cdr3_nt: TGCGCCAGCAGCTCGATACTAGGGTCCCGGGAGCTGTTTTTT

d_call: TRBD1
j_call: TRBJ1-3
clone_size: -
v_call: TRBV28
cdr3_aa: CASSLSGGSGNTIYF
cdr3_nt: TGTGCCAGCAGTCTATCAGGGGGCTCTGGAAACACCATATATTTT

d_call: -
j_call: TRBJ1-6
clone_size: -
v_call: TRBV19
cdr3_aa: CASSLPPGGGSPLHF
cdr3_nt: TGTGCCAGTAGTCTCCCGCCCGGCGGGGGATCACCCCTCCACTTT

d_call: -
j_call: TRBJ1-5
clone_size: few
v_call: TRBV2
cdr3_aa: CASSEGPWGGRDQPQHF
cdr3_nt: TGTGCCAGCAGTGAAGGCCCCTGGGGAGGGCGTGATCAGCCCCAGCATTTT

d_call: TRBD1
j_call: TRBJ1-3
clone_size: -
v_call: TRBV7-8
cdr3_aa: CASSLRDRSSGNTIYF
cdr3_nt: TGTGCCAGCAGCCTCCGGGACAGGAGCTCTGGAAACACCATATATTTT

d_call: TRBD2
j_call: TRBJ2-1
clone_size: -
v_call: TRBV5-1
cdr3_aa: CASSAARTSGVDEQFF
cdr3_nt: TGCGCCAGCAGCGCGGCGCGGACTAGCGGGGTCGATGAGCAGTTCTTC

d_call: -
j_call: TRBJ1-2
clone_size: -
v_call: TRBV3-1/TRBV3-2
cdr3_aa: CASSQSPRGLNYGYTF
cdr3_nt: TGTGCCAGCAGCCAGAGTCCGCGGGGATTAAACTATGGCTACACCTTC

d_call: TRBD1
j_call: TRBJ1-4
clone_size: -
v_call: TRBV2
cdr3_aa: CAVRTGNNEKLFF
cdr3_nt: TGTGCCGTGAGGACAGGAAACAATGAAAAACTGTTTTTT